A selection of T cell receptor beta chains follows, all from one sample in a study of cytomegalovirus exposure and HLA in healthy donors. Using immunoSEQ multiplex PCR, the repertoire was profiled, and TCRdb retains in-frame clones only, with some absent. The profile shows some 180,000 clones, roughly four fifths of them singletons. Sequenced sample: PBMCs. These receptors were collected from a man aged 40-49 years in good health and CMV-seropositive. The CDR3 runs from the conserved cysteine through the conserved F or W. The D gene is left open where the match is weak. Clone size appears in some rows only: once, few, many, or a class for an expanded clone.

d_call	clone_size	j_call	v_call	cdr3_aa	cdr3_nt
NA	NA	TRBJ1-2	TRBV5-1	CASSLFGSRQLMVGYTF	TGCGCCAGCAGCTTGTTTGGGTCGCGACAGCTAATGGTTGGCTACACCTTC
NA	NA	TRBJ1-2	TRBV7-9	CASSPREYGYTF	TGTGCCAGCAGCCCGAGGGAATATGGCTACACCTTC
NA	NA	TRBJ1-5	TRBV5-8	CASSFLTGYSNQPQHF	TGTGCCAGCAGCTTCTTGACAGGTTATAGCAATCAGCCCCAGCATTTT
NA	NA	TRBJ2-7	TRBV18	CASSISGENEQYF	TGTGCCAGCTCAATTTCAGGGGAGAACGAGCAGTACTTC
NA	NA	TRBJ2-2	TRBV10-3	CAISESGAANTGELFF	TGTGCCATCAGTGAGTCGGGAGCGGCAAACACCGGGGAGCTGTTTTTT
NA	NA	TRBJ2-1	TRBV2	CASSVGASYNEQFF	TGTGCCAGCAGTGTTGGGGCATCCTACAATGAGCAGTTCTTC
NA	NA	TRBJ2-3	TRBV27	CASSPREGADTQYF	TGTGCCAGCAGTCCCAGAGAGGGGGCAGATACGCAGTATTTT
NA	NA	TRBJ1-6	TRBV4-3	CASSQDLYSRNSPLHF	TGCGCCAGCAGCCAAGATCTGTACAGTAGAAATTCACCCCTCCACTTT
TRBD1	few	TRBJ1-4	TRBV19	CASSAAPGQGNEKLFF	TGTGCCAGTAGTGCGGCGCCGGGACAGGGGAATGAAAAACTGTTTTTT
NA	NA	TRBJ2-1	TRBV5-5	CASSGGTANEQFF	TGTGCCAGCAGCGGGGGGACAGCCAATGAGCAGTTCTTC
TRBD1	NA	TRBJ2-7	TRBV15	CATSIDRGYEQYF	TGTGCCACCAGCATAGACAGGGGATACGAGCAGTACTTC
NA	NA	TRBJ1-1	TRBV19	CASSITERLNTEAFF	TGTGCCAGTAGTATTACAGAACGCCTGAACACTGAAGCTTTCTTT
TRBD1	NA	TRBJ1-4	TRBV5-1	CASSYGQGERPNEKLFF	TGCGCCAGCAGCTATGGACAGGGGGAGCGTCCGAATGAAAAACTGTTTTTT
TRBD1	NA	TRBJ1-1	TRBV9	CASSDLGQRVGEAFF	TGTGCCAGCAGCGACCTGGGACAGAGGGTAGGTGAAGCTTTCTTT
NA	NA	TRBJ1-5	TRBV29-1	CSVGGGSNQPQHF	TGCAGCGTTGGAGGTGGAAGCAATCAGCCCCAGCATTTT
NA	NA	TRBJ1-5	TRBV2	CASSEGIQSRGQPQHF	TGTGCCAGCAGTGAAGGTATTCAGTCTCGGGGGCAGCCCCAGCATTTT
TRBD1	NA	TRBJ1-6	TRBV6-5	CASRRDRGNSPLHF	TGTGCCAGCAGGAGGGACAGGGGTAATTCACCCCTCCACTTT
NA	NA	TRBJ1-5	TRBV6-6	CASPFPKDRDNQPQHF	TGTGCCAGTCCCTTCCCCAAGGACAGAGACAATCAGCCCCAGCATTTT
TRBD2	few	TRBJ2-2	TRBV4-2	CASSPQTREGTGELFF	TGTGCCAGCAGCCCACAGACCAGGGAGGGCACCGGGGAGCTGTTTTTT
NA	NA	TRBJ1-2	TRBV10-3	CAISAPGLNYGYTF	TGTGCCATCAGCGCCCCCGGTCTTAACTATGGCTACACCTTC
NA	NA	TRBJ2-1	TRBV14	CASSHSGTIRGNEQFF	TGTGCCAGCAGCCACTCCGGGACCATCCGGGGGAATGAGCAGTTCTTC
NA	NA	TRBJ1-2	TRBV4-2	CASSQDGGPYGYTF	TGTGCCAGCAGCCAAGACGGGGGGCCCTATGGCTACACCTTC
TRBD1	NA	TRBJ2-7	TRBV7-2	CASGTGRYEQYF	TGTGCCAGCGGGACAGGGCGCTACGAGCAGTACTTC
NA	NA	TRBJ2-1	TRBV4-2	CASSQEAGFTYNEQFF	TGTGCCAGCAGCCAAGAGGCCGGGTTCACCTACAATGAGCAGTTCTTC
NA	NA	TRBJ2-5	TRBV30	CAWLRSYQETQYF	TGTGCCTGGTTACGGTCCTACCAAGAGACCCAGTACTTC
NA	few	TRBJ1-2	TRBV27	CASSLRRGSSNYGYTF	TGTGCCAGCAGTTTACGTCGAGGGAGCTCTAACTATGGCTACACCTTC
TRBD2	NA	TRBJ2-3	TRBV5-1	CASSSKRTSGRGGTDTQYF	TGCGCCAGCAGCTCAAAACGGACTAGCGGGAGGGGTGGCACAGATACGCAGTATTTT
NA	NA	TRBJ2-1	TRBV15	CATSRGGQPSYNEQFF	TGTGCCACCAGCAGAGGGGGACAACCCTCCTACAATGAGCAGTTCTTC
TRBD2	NA	TRBJ2-7	TRBV27	CASSLLFQRGRTYEQYF	TGTGCCAGCAGTTTATTGTTCCAGCGGGGGAGGACCTACGAGCAGTACTTC
NA	NA	TRBJ2-1	TRBV25-1	CASSPFYNEQFF	TGTGCCAGCAGTCCCTTCTACAATGAGCAGTTCTTC